What follows are 8 T cell receptor beta chains derived from one specimen sequenced in a study of shared clonotypes between healthy human individuals. Assay: immunoSEQ multiplex PCR; the TCRdb copy retains only in-frame clones and omits some. The data contain some 2,500,000 clones, 93% of them singletons. Input material: naive CD4+ T cells from PBMCs. Subset in this sample: CD45RA+ positively selected. These receptors came from a man aged 18 to 29 in good health. Some clones in this sample may be carry-over from other donors' samples.

The chain has TRBV7-2 and TRBJ2-7, with TRBD1 matching 9 bases. CDR3 length: 15 amino acids. CDR1 and CDR2 (germline): SGHTA, FQGNSA. Unmatched junction bases numbered 7, after V lost 7 bases and J lost 0 bases. CDR3 residues: CASKRDRVSSYEQYF. CDR3 bases: TGTGCCAGCAAGAGGGACAGGGTTAGCTCCTACGAGCAGTACTTC.

The gene calls are TRBV18 and TRBJ1-4; 11 bases are shared with TRBD1. Germline values: CDR1 KGHSH, CDR2 LQKENI. The CDR3 spans 14 residues. The junction had 4 bases not matched to a gene; V was cut back by 4 bases and J by 9 bases. The CDR3 region is CASSLGQGAQKLFF. DNA of the CDR3: TGTGCCAGCTCACTCGGACAGGGGGCCCAAAAACTGTTTTTT.

This chain connects TRBV28 to TRBJ2-4; 8 nucleotides agree with TRBD1. CDR3 length: 17 amino acids. Unmatched junction bases numbered 11, after V lost 5 bases and J lost 2 bases. Germline CDR1 MDHEN, CDR2 SYDVKM. DNA for the CDR3: TGTGCCAGCAGTACTTCCGCAAACAGGGGGACCAAAAACATTCAGTACTTC. Translation gives CASSTSANRGTKNIQYF.

The V gene is TRBV19, the J gene TRBJ2-1; D gene unclear. V lost 4 bases and J 13 bases, leaving 17 bases between the germline ends. The CDR3 loop spans 13 amino acids. Per germline, CDR1 LNHDA and CDR2 SQIVND (reference sequence). The CDR3 reads CASSTRRTEPQFF. CDR3 nucleotide sequence: TGTGCCAGTAGTACCCGCCGAACTGAACCCCAGTTCTTC.

This chain links TRBV11-3 with TRBJ2-7, with 7 bases matching TRBD1. Germline lookup yields CDR1 SGHNT and CDR2 YENEEA. V shed 5 bases, J shed 2 bases, and the junction held 3 bases outside the gene matches. The CDR3 is made up of 13 amino acids. CDR3 residues: CASSHTGAYEQYF. The DNA for the CDR3 is TGTGCCAGCAGCCACACAGGGGCCTACGAGCAGTACTTC. The variable domain in full, with the rest retrieved from reference TRBV11-3 and TRBJ2-7, is EAGVVQSPRYKIIEKKQPVAFWCNPISGHNTLYWYLQNLGQGPELLIRYENEEAVDDSQLPKDRFSAERLKGVDSTLKIQPAELGDSAVYLCASSHTGAYEQYFGPGTRLTVT.

There are a few counts of this clone. Other DNA sequences of this sample code for an identical CDR3. The CDR3 region is CASSIGTSSYEQYF. CDR3 sequence (DNA): TGTGCCAGTAGTATCGGGACAAGCTCCTACGAGCAGTACTTC. The chain joins TRBV19 to TRBJ2-7, with D perhaps matching TRBD1 (6 bases). The ends were cut back, 3 bases at V and 0 bases at J, with 9 bases in the middle. Germline-derived CDR1 and CDR2 are LNHDA and SQIVND (reference sequence). CDR3 length equals 14 residues.

V and J are TRBV18 and TRBJ2-1; D is possibly TRBD1 or TRBD2 (6 bases each). The germline V gene has CDR1 KGHSH and CDR2 LQKENI. V gave up 0 bases and J gave up 6 bases, with 21 bases separating them. The CDR3 sequence is 18 residues long. CDR3 DNA: TGTGCCAGCTCACCACCGCGGTTGGCGAGAGGGGGAGGCAATGAGCAGTTCTTC. It codes for CASSPPRLARGGGNEQFF.

This chain connects TRBV28 to TRBJ1-3, with D perhaps matching TRBD1 (5 bases). Germline assignment: CDR1 MDHEN and CDR2 SYDVKM. The CDR3 length is 15 residues. With 10 bases removed from V and 4 bases from J, the gap between germline ends came to 20 bases. Here the CDR3 DNA reads TGTGCCACCTGTTTGTCAGGGTCCGGGGGAAACACCATATATTTT. It is translated as CATCLSGSGGNTIYF.